The source of this TCR beta chain is a study of blood T cell repertoires in COVID-19. Looking at the study overall: Both acute and convalescent COVID-19 samples were obtained from the United States, Italy and Spain. In each case, the material was cDNA or gDNA derived from T cells, B-cell-depleted T cells, or PBMCs.

This clone turned up a few times. As originally analysed: Reference gene primer amplification yielded estimated nucleated cell counts. TCRdb keeps only in-frame clones here, not all; method: immunoSEQ multiplex PCR. Clonal size and the V and J genes are those of that table, whereas D and trimming came from the DNA. The data show over 75,000 clones, about 79% seen once. Sequencing input: peripheral blood. The TCR sequence derives from a human donor in a cohort sampled during active COVID-19.

CDR3 loop: CASSRRHDRANSPLHF. The CDR3 DNA sequence: TGCGCCAGCAGCCGACGTCACGACAGAGCAAATTCACCCCTCCACTTT. The chain uses TRBV4-3 and TRBJ1-6, with D possibly being TRBD1 (5 bases). CDR3 size: 16 residues. Germline V gene lookup returns CDR1 LGHNA and CDR2 YSLEER. With 4 bases removed from V and 7 bases from J, the gap between germline ends came to 17 bases.